These T cell receptor beta chains were read from a single sample in a study of shared clonotypes between healthy human individuals. Clones were read by immunoSEQ multiplex PCR, and TCRdb kept only the in-frame ones, dropping some. Altogether about 1.1 million clones are present, roughly 80% being singletons, with the ten largest covering over 0.8%. Source material: memory CD4+ T cells from PBMCs. The receptors were sampled from a man in his late teens or twenties in good health. Some clones in this sample may be carry-over from other donors' samples. CDR3s include the opening cysteine and the closing phenylalanine or tryptophan. D genes are given only for firm matches. The size field is filled for only some rows; it gives once, few, many or a size class.

J | size | D | V | DNA | CDR3
TRBJ1-1 | . | . | TRBV29-1 | TGCAGCGTCGACCGTGAAGCTTTCTTT | CSVDREAFF
TRBJ2-1 | once | TRBD2 | TRBV7-9 | TGTGCCAGCAGCTTAGCGCCGGGAGGGCCCCATGAGCAGTTCTTC | CASSLAPGGPHEQFF
TRBJ1-2 | . | . | TRBV21-1 | TGTGCCAGCAGCACACGTGTCGGGACAGGGGAGGATAGAGGCTATGGCTACACCTTC | CASSTRVGTGEDRGYGYTF
TRBJ1-4 | . | . | TRBV5-1 | TGCGCCAGCAGCTTGGCTGGAACTAATGAAAAACTGTTTTTT | CASSLAGTNEKLFF
TRBJ2-6 | . | . | TRBV2 | TGTGCCACCTCCTCCTTTAGGCTCAAGTCTGGGGCCAACGTCCTGACTTTC | CATSSFRLKSGANVLTF
TRBJ1-4 | . | . | TRBV28 | TGTGCCAGCAGTTTATCGGGGTTCGATGAAAAACTGTTTTTT | CASSLSGFDEKLFF
TRBJ2-7 | once | TRBD1 | TRBV28 | TGTGCCAGCAGCCCGCAGTTGGGACAGAAATACTACGAGCAGTACTTC | CASSPQLGQKYYEQYF
TRBJ2-5 | . | . | TRBV7-9 | TGTGCCAGCCAGGGAATCAAGTACCAAGAGACCCAGTACTTC | CASQGIKYQETQYF
TRBJ1-3 | . | . | TRBV11-2 | TGTGCCAGCAGCCCCTCGGCAGGATACTCTGGAAACACCATATATTTT | CASSPSAGYSGNTIYF
TRBJ2-4 | . | . | TRBV7-9 | TGTGCCAGTTCGACAGGAGCCAAAAACATTCAGTACTTC | CASSTGAKNIQYF
TRBJ1-1 | . | . | TRBV7-3 | TGTGCCAGCAGCTTAAGTAGAGGGAACACTGAAGCTTTCTTT | CASSLSRGNTEAFF
TRBJ1-2 | once | TRBD1 | TRBV6-7 | TGTGCCGGGTCCGACAGGGATGGGGCCTATGGCTACACCTTC | CAGSDRDGAYGYTF
TRBJ2-7 | . | TRBD2 | TRBV5-4 | TGTGCCAGCAGCTTAGGAAGTGGACTAGCGGGCCAGTACTTC | CASSLGSGLAGQYF
TRBJ2-5 | . | . | TRBV27 | TGTGCCAGCAGTCCCCGGAGCCAAGAGACCCAGTACTTC | CASSPRSQETQYF
TRBJ1-1 | . | . | TRBV11-2 | TGTGCCAGCAGCTTAACGGATGAAGCTTTCTTT | CASSLTDEAFF
TRBJ2-7 | . | TRBD1 | TRBV27 | TGTGCCTCAAGGACAGGGTACGAGCAGTACTTC | CASRTGYEQYF
TRBJ1-5 | . | TRBD1 | TRBV5-6 | TGTGCCAGCAGCTTGGGGACAGGGTATAGCAATCAGCCCCAGCATTTT | CASSLGTGYSNQPQHF
TRBJ2-7 | . | . | TRBV9 | TGTGCCAGCACTAGCGACTCCTACGAGCAGTACTTC | CASTSDSYEQYF
TRBJ2-3 | . | . | TRBV7-9 | TGTGCCAGCAGCTTACGGGGGCTGGATACGCAGTATTTT | CASSLRGLDTQYF
TRBJ1-2 | few | TRBD1 | TRBV4-1 | TGCGCCAGCAGCCCCCGACAGGGGATCTACACCTTC | CASSPRQGIYTF
TRBJ1-2 | . | TRBD1 | TRBV5-1 | TGCGCCAGCAGCTCGGGACAGGGGGACTATGGCTACACCTTC | CASSSGQGDYGYTF
TRBJ2-7 | . | . | TRBV2 | TGTGCCAGCAGTGATGGGGCGTCGGGAGTGGCCTACGAGCAGTACTTC | CASSDGASGVAYEQYF
TRBJ2-2 | . | . | TRBV10-3 | TGTGCCATCAGTGGTAACGGGCAGGGCGGCACCGGGGAGCTGTTTTTT | CAISGNGQGGTGELFF
TRBJ1-2 | . | TRBD1 | TRBV6-5 | TGTGCCAGCAGTTACGGAAAGACAGGGAAGTCTGGCTACACCTTC | CASSYGKTGKSGYTF
TRBJ2-2 | . | . | TRBV29-1 | TGCAGCGTCGGAGGGCCATCGAACACCGGGGAGCTGTTTTTT | CSVGGPSNTGELFF
TRBJ2-3 | . | . | TRBV30 | TGTGCCCTCACCGCTACGAATACGCAGTATTTT | CALTATNTQYF
TRBJ2-2 | . | TRBD2 | TRBV9 | TGTGCCAGCAGCGTCGGGAAAGGACTAGTATCGGCCGGGGAGCTGTTTTTT | CASSVGKGLVSAGELFF
TRBJ1-4 | once | TRBD1 | TRBV6-5 | TGTGCCAGCAGCAATAGACAGGGTACTAATGAAAAACTGTTTTTT | CASSNRQGTNEKLFF
TRBJ2-1 | . | TRBD1 | TRBV9 | TGTGCCAGCAGCACGGGACAGCCATACAATGAGCAGTTCTTC | CASSTGQPYNEQFF
TRBJ2-5 | . | . | TRBV20-1 | TGCAGTGCTAGGGTTCCAGAGACCCAGTACTTC | CSARVPETQYF
TRBJ2-2 | . | TRBD2 | TRBV5-1 | TGCGCCAGCAGCGGAGCGGGAGGGGACACCGGGGAGCTGTTTTTT | CASSGAGGDTGELFF
TRBJ2-5 | . | TRBD2 | TRBV7-9 | TGTGCCAGCAGTCTACTAGCGAGCCAAGAGACCCAGTACTTC | CASSLLASQETQYF
TRBJ1-5 | . | TRBD1 | TRBV10-3 | TGTGCCATCAGTGAACTACAGGGGGAAAATCAGCCCCAGCATTTT | CAISELQGENQPQHF
TRBJ1-1 | . | . | TRBV7-2 | TGTGCCAGCAGCTTGTGGGACTCGAACACTGAAGCTTTCTTT | CASSLWDSNTEAFF
TRBJ2-2 | . | TRBD1 | TRBV14 | TGTGCCAGCAGCCAACTTGGTACAGGGGGAACCGGGGAGCTGTTTTTT | CASSQLGTGGTGELFF
TRBJ2-3 | . | TRBD2 | TRBV7-2 | TGTGCCAGCAGCGTTAGCGGGACGGGGCTCACAGATACGCAGTATTTT | CASSVSGTGLTDTQYF
TRBJ1-3 | few | TRBD1 | TRBV28 | TGTGCCAGCAGTTCGACAGGGGAGGGAAACACCATATATTTT | CASSSTGEGNTIYF
TRBJ2-1 | . | . | TRBV5-1 | TGCGCCAGCAGCTCCACGATCTCGCAGGAACCCTGGGTCTTC | CASSSTISQEPWVF
TRBJ2-7 | . | . | TRBV20-1 | TGCAGTGCTAGAGCCATTGGGCAGAGCCACTTC | CSARAIGQSHF
TRBJ1-4 | many | . | TRBV7-6 | TGTGCCAGCAGCTTAGCGGTGAGCGGAAAACTGTTTTTT | CASSLAVSGKLFF